The text below deals with one T cell receptor (beta chain). CDR3 length equals 20 residues. This sample was included in a study of technical replicates of blood from a few donors. Assay: immunoSEQ multiplex PCR; the TCRdb copy retains only in-frame clones and omits some. The sample yields more than 70,000 clones, approximately 93% seen once. The receptor was isolated from a human donor in good health. Sequencing input: T cells isolated from PBMCs. The genes are TRBV21-1 and TRBJ2-1; the table's D call of TRBD1 was not tested on the DNA. TRBV21-1 is listed as a pseudogene. CDR3 in DNA: TGTGCCAGCAGCAAAGCGCTAAGTCAACAGGGTAGGGATACCTTCAATGAGCAGTTCTTC. Translation: CASSKALSQQGRDTFNEQFF.